In its sample, the clone carrying this T cell receptor beta chain was seen a few times. The record originates from a study of blood T cells in healthy people across ages. A second roughly 7 to 12 cycle PCR used barcoded and J-beta primers. TCRdb reanalysed the 5' RACE reads using MiXCR and keeps one entry per CDR3 protein. The table lists more than 500,000 distinct CDR3 sequences, 27% of them singletons. Trimming took off 6 bases at V and 3 bases at J, with 15 bases between the two ends. This CDR3 contains 15 residues. The V gene's germline CDR1 is MNHNS and CDR2 SASEGT. The clonotype originates from a woman in her seventies in good health. Sequencing used blood. V is TRBV6-1 and J is TRBJ1-5; the D gene is possibly TRBD1 (6 bases). The CDR3 region is CASRETGQVNQPQHF. The CDR3, as DNA: TGTGCCAGCAGAGAGACGGGACAAGTCAATCAGCCCCAGCATTTT.